Following are 10 T cell receptor beta chains from one sample sequenced in a study of PD-L1 blockade in urothelial cancer. The time point here: pretreatment peripheral blood. This table comes from immunoSEQ multiplex PCR, and its TCRdb copy is limited to in-frame clones, with some not included. The sample holds 60,000 or so clones, roughly 85% seen once. The sample in question was PBMCs, obtained around atezolizumab (anti-PD-L1) treatment. These receptors originate from a man aged 65 to 79 with urothelial cancer.

Concerning this clone: Other nucleotide sequences in the sample specify the same CDR3. The chain couples TRBV5-1 to TRBJ1-1; 8 positions agree with TRBD1. V dropped 4 bases and J dropped 1; count of bases not matched to a gene: 3. The CDR3 has 14 amino acids. Germline assignment: CDR1 SGHRS and CDR2 YFSETQ. The CDR3 region is CASSIGQGNTEAFF. CDR3 in DNA: TGCGCCAGCAGCATCGGACAGGGGAACACTGAAGCTTTCTTT.

The V and J genes are TRBV7-3 and TRBJ1-1; 8 bases are shared with TRBD1. Germline CDR1 reads SGHTA; CDR2 reads FQGTGA. The CDR3 is 13 residues long. The V gene end was trimmed by 5 bases and the J gene end by 4 bases; junction bases not matched to a gene: 3. The CDR3 nucleotides are TGTGCCAGCAGCCTACAGGGGGGCACTGAAGCTTTCTTT. Protein product: CASSLQGGTEAFF.

The chain recombines TRBV5-5 with TRBJ2-1, with a possible D match to TRBD2 (5 bases). Trimming took 1 base from V and 0 from J, leaving 14 bases between them. The CDR3 covers 17 residues. CDR1 is SGHKS and CDR2 is YYEKEE in the germline V gene (reference sequence). CDR3 nucleotide sequence: TGTGCCAGCAGCTTGCCGAACGGGGAGAGCTCCTACAATGAGCAGTTCTTC. This translates into CASSLPNGESSYNEQFF.

V and J are TRBV28 and TRBJ2-7, with D perhaps matching TRBD2 (7 bases). CDR1 and CDR2 from the germline V gene are MDHEN and SYDVKM. Deletions cut 5 bases from V and 3 bases from J, with 14 bases between. The CDR3 consists of 14 residues. CDR3 in DNA: TGTGCCAGCAGTCCAACGGGGGGCTTCTACGAGCAGTACTTC. Translation gives CASSPTGGFYEQYF.

V is TRBV29-1 and J is TRBJ1-1; tentatively, D is TRBD1 (6 bases). V dropped 6 bases and J dropped 5 bases, with 10 bases sitting between them. This CDR3 has 11 amino acids. Germline-derived CDR1 and CDR2 are SQVTM and ANQGSEA. As DNA, the CDR3 is TGCAGCGTGGGCAGGGGAACTGAAGCTTTCTTT. The encoded protein is CSVGRGTEAFF.

This chain connects TRBV9 to TRBJ2-1, with TRBD2 as a possible D gene (5 bases). Germline V gene sequence: CDR1 SGDLS, CDR2 YYNGEE. The CDR3 spans 15 residues. V lost 4 bases and J lost 3, with 14 bases in between. The CDR3 region has the DNA TGTGCCAGCAGCCTTACTAGTAATAACTACAATGAGCAGTTCTTC. Protein: CASSLTSNNYNEQFF.

This clone was observed a few times. This chain links TRBV19 with TRBJ2-7; 8 bases map to TRBD1. CDR3 size: 14 residues. The germline V gene encodes CDR1 LNHDA and CDR2 SQIVND (reference sequence). The junction had 5 bases not matched to a gene; V was cut back by 1 base and J by 6 bases. Here the CDR3 DNA reads TGTGCCAGTAGTATAGGGGCAGGGGGCGCCGAGCAGTACTTC. It encodes CASSIGAGGAEQYF.

The chain uses TRBV9 and TRBJ1-4; the match to TRBD1 covers 8 bases. The trim removed 6 bases at V and 8 bases at J, leaving 9 bases unmatched. The V gene's germline CDR1 is SGDLS and CDR2 YYNGEE. The CDR3 covers 14 residues. CDR3 in DNA: TGTGCCAGCAACCCCGGACAGGGTGGCGAAAAACTGTTTTTT. This translates into CASNPGQGGEKLFF.

The CDR3 DNA is TGTGCCAGCAGGGGGGGCCAAGAGACCCAGTACTTC. Translation: CASRGGQETQYF. The chain links TRBV2 to TRBJ2-5; maybe TRBD2 (6 bases). Trimming left V 6 bases short and J 1 base short, with 6 bases between. CDR1 and CDR2 from the germline V gene are SNHLY and FYNNEI. This CDR3 spans 12 amino acids.

Only one count was recorded for this clone. This sequence joins TRBV7-9 and TRBJ2-1; D remains ambiguous. The CDR3 sequence is 15 residues long. Germline V gene lookup returns CDR1 SEHNR and CDR2 FQNEAQ (reference sequence). Trimming cost V 1 base and J 7 bases, with 14 bases left between them. The CDR3 bases are TGTGCCAGCAGCTTAGGAGCCCGGTTACGGAATGAGCAGTTCTTC. Residues: CASSLGARLRNEQFF. Together with reference TRBV7-9 and TRBJ2-1, the CDR3 gives the full variable domain: DTGVSQNPRHKITKRGQNVTFRCDPISEHNRLYWYRQTLGQGPEFLTYFQNEAQLEKSRLLSDRFSAERPKGSFSTLEIQRTEQGDSAMYLCASSLGARLRNEQFFGPGTRLTVL.